Sequencing of this T cell receptor beta chain was carried out in a study of blood T cell repertoires in COVID-19. The overall study: Researchers got acute and convalescent COVID-19 samples from the United States, Italy and Spain.

Losses at the gene ends were 3 bases for V and 8 bases for J; bases not matched to a gene: 3. The CDR3 is made up of 14 amino acids. CDR1 is MNHEY, CDR2 SMNVEV, per germline (reference sequence). The method was immunoSEQ multiplex PCR; TCRdb's version includes in-frame clones alone and lacks a portion of them. The sample records some 200,000 clones, 82% being singletons. This TCR derives from a woman aged 55-70 years with acute COVID-19. What was sequenced was PBMCs or T cells enriched from blood (not recorded which). The chain carries TRBV27 and TRBJ1-6; TRBD1 matches at 8 bases. The CDR3 loop is CASSLAGGDSPLHF. The CDR3 coding sequence is TGTGCCAGCAGTTTGGCAGGGGGCGATTCACCCCTCCACTTT.